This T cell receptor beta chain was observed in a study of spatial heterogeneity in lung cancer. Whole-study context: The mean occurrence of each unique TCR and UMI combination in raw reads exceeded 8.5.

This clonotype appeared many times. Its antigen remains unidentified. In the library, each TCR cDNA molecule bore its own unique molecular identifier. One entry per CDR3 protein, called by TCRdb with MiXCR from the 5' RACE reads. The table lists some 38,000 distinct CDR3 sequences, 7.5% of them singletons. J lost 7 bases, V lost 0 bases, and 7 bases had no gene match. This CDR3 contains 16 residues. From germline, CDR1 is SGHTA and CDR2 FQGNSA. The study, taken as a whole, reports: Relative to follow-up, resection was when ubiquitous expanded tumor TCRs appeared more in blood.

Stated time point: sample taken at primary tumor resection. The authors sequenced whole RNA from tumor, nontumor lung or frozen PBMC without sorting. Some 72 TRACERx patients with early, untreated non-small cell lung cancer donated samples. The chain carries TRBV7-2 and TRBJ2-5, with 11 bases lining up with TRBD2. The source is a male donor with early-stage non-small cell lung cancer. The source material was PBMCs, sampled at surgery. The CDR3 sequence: CASSLAQTSGAGTQYF. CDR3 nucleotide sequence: TGTGCCAGCAGCTTAGCTCAGACTAGCGGGGCGGGGACCCAGTACTTC.